This TCR beta chain is drawn from a study of blood T cell repertoires in COVID-19. In the study overall: Sites in the United States, Italy and Spain provided acute and convalescent COVID-19 samples.

With 7 bases removed from V and 0 bases from J, the gap between germline ends came to 4 bases. This CDR3 region has 12 residues. CDR1 is MNHEY, CDR2 SVGAGI, per germline. As processed by the authors: Estimates of nucleated cell counts were drawn from the amplification of reference gene primers. Using immunoSEQ multiplex PCR, the repertoire was profiled, and TCRdb retains in-frame clones only, with some absent. For V, J and clone size, that table is used; D and trimming come from the DNA. The sample lists some 250,000 clones, roughly 80% occurring once. The chain carries TRBV6-5 and TRBJ1-3; D call uncertain. Sample: peripheral blood. This sequence was found in a young woman with acute or convalescent COVID-19. The CDR3 spells CASIGSGNTIYF. The CDR3 DNA reads as TGTGCCAGCATCGGCTCTGGAAACACCATATATTTT.